The 15 T cell receptor beta chains listed next were all sequenced from one sample in a study of regulatory T cells in long-lasting Graves disease. Arm-PCR with iRepertoire HTBI primers amplified the CDR3 regions for these TCR beta libraries. TCRdb reprocessed the multiplex PCR reads via MiXCR and lists one record per CDR3 protein. The sample consists of 360,000 or so distinct CDR3 sequences, approximately 12% of them appearing once. Documented time point: newly diagnosed GD, antithyroid drugs for less than 3 months. Generation of the TCR library employed RNA extracted from PBMCs. This same sample was also taken into another study, of T cells in Graves' hyperthyroidism and ophthalmopathy.

This sample comprised peripheral blood mononuclear cells (PBMCs), obtained at new diagnosis, from a patient treated with antithyroid drugs. Receptors originate from a woman between 18 and 30 years old with Graves disease.

This clonotype was observed at least ten times. The V call is TRBV12-3 or TRBV12-4, the J call TRBJ2-3, with unresolved D. V lost 6 bases, J lost 3 bases, and 16 bases lay in between. The CDR3 spans 15 residues. The CDR3 spells CASSLDQYLTDTQYF. DNA for the CDR3: TGTGCCAGCAGCCTCGACCAATACCTAACAGATACGCAGTATTTT.

This clonotype appeared many times. This chain uses TRBV28 with TRBJ1-6, with a tentative D call TRBD1 (5 bases). Per germline, CDR1 MDHEN and CDR2 SYDVKM. This CDR3 region has 15 residues. Trimming took 9 bases from V and 4 from J, leaving 16 bases between them. DNA for the CDR3: TGTGCCAGTGCCGGGGGGAAGGAATATAATTCACCCCTCCACTTT. Amino acids: CASAGGKEYNSPLHF.

At least ten counts were recorded for this clonotype. This chain links TRBV7-9 with TRBJ2-1; the D gene could be TRBD1 or TRBD2 (5 bases each). Per germline, CDR1 SEHNR and CDR2 FQNEAQ (reference sequence). The CDR3 contains 16 residues. The V end lost 3 bases, the J end lost 2 bases, and 14 bases lay between the germline ends. CDR3 in amino acids: CASSFRDLPPYNEQFF. CDR3 DNA: TGTGCCAGCAGCTTTCGGGACCTCCCCCCCTACAATGAGCAGTTCTTC.

There are many counts of this clonotype. The CDR3 spells CASSSAPGNEQFF. CDR3 sequence (DNA): TGTGCCAGCAGCTCCGCCCCGGGGAATGAGCAGTTCTTC. The chain combines TRBV7-3 with TRBJ2-1; maybe TRBD2 (5 bases). Trimming left V 4 bases short and J 7 bases short, with 11 bases between. Germline V lookup: CDR1 SGHTA, CDR2 FQGTGA. The CDR3 has 13 amino acids.

Regarding this clonotype: Mismatch with germline at one junction end may stem from a read error. V usage is TRBV4-1 and J usage is TRBJ1-1; D is uncertain. Germline V CDR1 and CDR2: MGHRA, YSYEKL. This CDR3 has 13 amino acids. CDR3 residues: CASLKAFNTEAFF. In DNA form, the CDR3 reads TGTGCCAGTCTCAAAGCGTTCAACACTGAAGCTTTCTTT.

This clonotype was found a few times. This chain joins TRBV6-4 and TRBJ2-7; no definite D call. V was shortened by 6 bases and J by 0 bases, with 15 bases between the two germline ends. The length of the CDR3 is 15 residues. Germline V CDR1 and CDR2: MRHNA, SNTAGT. CDR3 in DNA: TGTGCCAGCAGACGCGAGACGGTGAGCTCCTACGAGCAGTACGTC. Translating it yields CASRRETVSSYEQYV.

This clonotype appeared a few times. J is TRBJ2-1 and V is TRBV6-1; 7 positions agree with TRBD1. The V gene's germline CDR1 is MNHNS and CDR2 SASEGT. This CDR3 comprises 13 residues. J was trimmed by 10 bases and V by 8 bases; bases with no gene match: 11. CDR3 sequence reads: CASEKNTGVEQFF. The CDR3 nucleotides are TGTGCCAGCGAAAAAAATACAGGGGTAGAGCAGTTCTTC.

This clonotype was seen a handful of times. This chain joins TRBV4-2 and TRBJ1-3; no firm D call. The germline CDR1 and CDR2 sequences are LGHNA and YNFKEQ. V lost 4 bases and J lost 0, with 22 bases in between. The CDR3 runs 19 residues. CDR3 DNA: TGTGCCAGCAGCCGAAAAAGGAGAGTTCCTGAAGGCTCTGGAAACACCATATATTTT. It encodes CASSRKRRVPEGSGNTIYF.

This clonotype occurred many times. This chain links TRBV30 with TRBJ2-1; 11 nucleotides line up with TRBD1. The germline V gene encodes CDR1 GTSNPN and CDR2 SVGIG (reference sequence). The CDR3 loop spans 19 amino acids. V lost 1 base and J lost 4; bases outside the gene matches: 15. In nucleotides, the CDR3 is TGTGCCTGGAGTGGACTCTACCGCGGGACAGGGGGGAAGTACAATGAGCAGTTCTTC. Translated, it gives CAWSGLYRGTGGKYNEQFF.

This clonotype was counted at least ten times. This chain joins TRBV2 and TRBJ1-2, with 11 bases aligning to TRBD1. This CDR3 contains 16 residues. Trimming removed 5 bases from V and 3 bases from J; junction bases left unmatched: 8. Looked up from germline, CDR1 is SNHLY and CDR2 is FYNNEI. The CDR3 DNA reads as TGTGCCAGCAGTCTGGACAGGGGGCAGCGAGACTATGGCTACACCTTC. Its protein product is CASSLDRGQRDYGYTF.

Ten or more counts support this clonotype. The chain employs TRBV7-9 and TRBJ2-1; TRBD1 aligns across 7 bases. This CDR3 spans 17 amino acids. With 1 base clipped from V and 5 bases from J, the junction kept 11 bases outside the gene matches. Germline loops: CDR1 SEHNR, CDR2 FQNEAQ (reference sequence). In DNA, the CDR3 is TGTGCCAGCAGCTTAGAGGGTCCCGGGACAGCTGACAATGAGCAGTTCTTC. The encoded protein is CASSLEGPGTADNEQFF. Using reference TRBV7-9 and TRBJ2-1 for the parts outside the CDR3, the full variable domain is DTGVSQNPRHKITKRGQNVTFRCDPISEHNRLYWYRQTLGQGPEFLTYFQNEAQLEKSRLLSDRFSAERPKGSFSTLEIQRTEQGDSAMYLCASSLEGPGTADNEQFFGPGTRLTVL.

The chain employs TRBV6-4 and TRBJ2-6; 8 bases fit TRBD2. Trimming took 11 bases from V and 0 from J; bases not matched to a gene: 12. This CDR3 is 17 amino acids long. Germline V gene sequence: CDR1 MRHNA, CDR2 SNTAGT. The DNA of the CDR3 is TGTGCCTCGGGAGGGCTAGCTTTCCACTCTGGGGCCAACGTCCTGACTTTC. Protein: CASGGLAFHSGANVLTF.

This clonotype was seen at least ten times. V is TRBV7-9 and J is TRBJ2-7; D may be TRBD1 (6 bases). The CDR3 loop spans 14 amino acids. V was shortened by 4 bases and J by 4 bases, with 14 bases between the two germline ends. The V gene's germline CDR1 is SEHNR and CDR2 FQNEAQ (reference sequence). The chain's CDR3 is CASSSWTAPYEQYF. Here the CDR3 DNA reads TGTGCCAGCAGCTCCTGGACAGCCCCTTACGAGCAGTACTTC. Using reference TRBV7-9 and TRBJ2-7 for the parts outside the CDR3, the full variable domain is DTGVSQNPRHKITKRGQNVTFRCDPISEHNRLYWYRQTLGQGPEFLTYFQNEAQLEKSRLLSDRFSAERPKGSFSTLEIQRTEQGDSAMYLCASSSWTAPYEQYFGPGTRLTVT.

The sample holds a few counts of this clonotype. The chain couples TRBV6-1 to TRBJ1-4; 7 nucleotides match TRBD1. The germline gives CDR1 MNHNS, CDR2 SASEGT. The CDR3 consists of 19 residues. Trimming took 4 bases from V and 2 from J; bases not matched to a gene: 16. The CDR3 reads CASSGPRSWDSLTNEKLFF. The CDR3 DNA follows: TGTGCCAGCAGTGGACCCCGTTCGTGGGACAGTCTGACTAATGAAAAACTGTTTTTT.

This clonotype showed up many times. This chain joins TRBV7-8 and TRBJ2-5, with 8 bases matching TRBD1. V shed 4 bases and J 5 bases; nucleotides not matched to a gene: 3. CDR1 is SGHVS and CDR2 is FQNEAQ in the germline V gene. CDR3 size: 13 residues. CDR3 DNA sequence: TGTGCCAGCAGCTCCCAGGGGGCGGAGACCCAGTACTTC. Its protein product is CASSSQGAETQYF.